Listed here are 23 T cell receptor beta chains from one sample, sequenced in a study of OX40 agonist ivuxolimab in advanced cancers. Library preparation was by the immunoSEQ multiplex PCR assay. The table was pulled from immuneACCESS by TCRdb, which kept in-frame rearrangements only. Such tables lose some clones; where checked, under half of the loss comes from unresolved V genes, and the rest has no known cause. A total of 47,000 or so clones appear in this sample, roughly 86% of them only once. The ten largest account for about 10% of the sample. Sample: CD4+ or CD8+ T cells sorted from blood, taken in a trial of the OX40 agonist ivuxolimab. Every receptor here comes from an adult with an advanced solid tumor such as melanoma, head and neck, liver or kidney cancer.

This chain connects TRBV9 to TRBJ1-1; TRBD1 matches at 10 bases. Trimming took 0 bases from V and 0 from J; bases not matched to a gene: 5. The CDR3 has 17 amino acids. Germline V CDR1 and CDR2: SGDLS, YYNGEE. The CDR3: CASSVVGQGGMNTEAFF. The CDR3 coding sequence is TGTGCCAGCAGCGTAGTTGGACAGGGGGGAATGAACACTGAAGCTTTCTTT.

The chain combines TRBV6-6 with TRBJ2-5; no clear D gene. The CDR3 contains 15 residues. V lost 0 bases and J 5 bases, leaving 13 bases between the germline ends. In germline, CDR1 is MNHNY, CDR2 SVGAGI (reference sequence). CDR3 bases: TGTGCCAGCAGTTACTCGGAGCAGGCTGGGGAGACCCAGTACTTC. Protein: CASSYSEQAGETQYF.

The chain links TRBV18 to TRBJ1-4, with 10 positions matching TRBD1. V dropped 3 bases and J dropped 1; count of bases not matched to a gene: 8. Germline V gene sequence: CDR1 KGHSH, CDR2 LQKENI. The CDR3 is made up of 18 amino acids. This CDR3 is CASSPRGTGALTNEKLFF. Here the CDR3 DNA reads TGTGCCAGCTCACCCCGAGGGACAGGGGCTTTAACTAATGAAAAACTGTTTTTT.

DNA for the CDR3: TGTGCCAGCAGCCCGACTAGCGGGATTGACTATGAGCAGTTCTTC. Its translation: CASSPTSGIDYEQFF. The chain combines TRBV7-2 with TRBJ2-1, with 11 bases that match TRBD2. Germline CDR1 and CDR2: SGHTA and FQGNSA. The CDR3 totals 15 residues. J lost 8 bases, V lost 5 bases, and 8 bases had no gene match.

The rearrangement joins TRBV5-1 to TRBJ2-7; D is perhaps TRBD2 (5 bases). CDR1 and CDR2 (germline): SGHRS, YFSETQ. Trimming left V 4 bases short and J 7 bases short, with 21 bases between. CDR3 length: 15 amino acids. This chain's CDR3 is CASSLGAGRHEEQYF. CDR3 DNA: TGCGCCAGCAGCCTGGGAGCCGGACGGCATGAAGAGCAGTACTTC.

The rearrangement links TRBV6-6 to TRBJ1-2; tentatively, D is TRBD1 (5 bases). Germline assignment: CDR1 MNHNY and CDR2 SVGAGI (reference sequence). Trimming cost V 2 bases and J 4 bases, with 11 bases left between them. The CDR3 has 14 amino acids. The CDR3 reads CASSYPGPLYGYTF. The CDR3 DNA reads as TGTGCCAGCAGTTACCCGGGACCCCTCTATGGCTACACCTTC.

The CDR3 DNA reads as TGTGCCAGCAGTCCTAGGACTAGCTCCTACAATGAGCAGTTCTTC. Translating it yields CASSPRTSSYNEQFF. The chain uses TRBV6-4 and TRBJ2-1, with 7 positions matching TRBD2. CDR3 length: 15 residues. Germline lookup yields CDR1 MRHNA and CDR2 SNTAGT. Trimming removed 5 bases from V and 0 bases from J; junction bases left unmatched: 4.

This chain uses TRBV5-6 with TRBJ2-4, with 9 bases aligning to TRBD2. Trimming at V came to 2 bases and at J to 7 bases, leaving 10 bases not matched to a gene. Germline loops: CDR1 SGHDT, CDR2 YYEEEE. The CDR3 spans 16 residues. The CDR3 coding sequence is TGTGCCAGCAGCTTTGGGACTAGCAGCTTCGGGAACATTCAGTACTTC. Protein sequence: CASSFGTSSFGNIQYF.

This sequence joins TRBV10-3 and TRBJ1-5, with D unresolved. CDR1 and CDR2 from the germline V gene are ENHRY and SYGVKD. CDR3 size: 15 residues. V lost 3 bases, J lost 3 bases, and 12 bases lay in between. CDR3 protein: CAISEADLNNQPQHF. In nucleotides, the CDR3 is TGTGCCATCAGTGAAGCAGATTTGAACAATCAGCCCCAGCATTTT.

The chain combines TRBV2 with TRBJ2-7; 7 bases match TRBD1. The V segment lost 7 bases and the J segment 5 bases; nucleotides outside the gene matches: 14. The CDR3 consists of 15 residues. Per germline, CDR1 SNHLY and CDR2 FYNNEI. DNA for the CDR3: TGTGCCAGCACTGCCCGCAGGGGGATTTCACACGAGCAGTACTTC. Translating it yields CASTARRGISHEQYF.

This rearrangement joins TRBV20-1 to TRBJ1-1; D unresolved. The CDR3 runs 10 residues. Per germline, CDR1 DFQATT and CDR2 SNEGSKA (reference sequence). The germline V and J ends were trimmed by 6 bases and 3 bases, with 5 bases remaining between them. The CDR3 protein is CSAHYTEAFF. CDR3 bases: TGCAGTGCCCATTACACTGAAGCTTTCTTT.

The rearrangement uses TRBV5-4 and TRBJ2-7, with a possible D match to TRBD1 (5 bases). CDR1 SGHNT and CDR2 YYREEE come from the germline V gene (reference sequence). This CDR3 contains 15 residues. The V end was cut by 2 bases, the J end by 4 bases, with 16 bases between. DNA of the CDR3: TGTGCCAGCAGCTTCTACAGGCGGCCGGGTTACGAGCAGTACTTC. It encodes CASSFYRRPGYEQYF.

This sequence joins TRBV15 and TRBJ2-7; D is unclear. There are 16 residues in the CDR3. V lost 0 bases, J lost 0 bases, and 12 bases lay in between. Per germline, CDR1 LNHNV and CDR2 YYDKDF (reference sequence). CDR3 nucleotide sequence: TGTGCCACCAGCAGAGATGGAGCGAGTAGCTCCTACGAGCAGTACTTC. Protein product: CATSRDGASSSYEQYF. Full variable domain (remainder filled in from reference TRBV15 and TRBJ2-7): DAMVIQNPRYQVTQFGKPVTLSCSQTLNHNVMYWYQQKSSQAPKLLFHYYDKDFNNEADTPDNFQSRRPNTSFCFLDIRSPGLGDTAMYLCATSRDGASSSYEQYFGPGTRLTVT.

The chain carries TRBV28 and TRBJ2-2; D gene uncertain. CDR1 is MDHEN, CDR2 SYDVKM, per germline. The length of the CDR3 is 13 residues. V was cut by 3 bases and J by 6 bases, with 8 bases left in between. CDR3 coding DNA: TGTGCCAGCAGTTTGACCCGTGCCGGGGAGCTGTTTTTT. It encodes CASSLTRAGELFF.

The chain recombines TRBV2 with TRBJ1-1, with a possible D match to TRBD1 (5 bases). Trimming shortened V by 6 bases and J by 3 bases, and 17 bases separated the two germline ends. This CDR3 has 15 amino acids. The V gene's germline CDR1 is SNHLY and CDR2 FYNNEI. In DNA form, the CDR3 reads TGTGCCAGCAGGGCCGGGGACGGGTTCGACACTGAAGCTTTCTTT. The encoded protein is CASRAGDGFDTEAFF.

V is TRBV19 and J is TRBJ1-1, with TRBD1 as a possible D gene (5 bases). Trimming removed 2 bases from V and 6 bases from J, with 13 bases in between. The CDR3 totals 14 residues. CDR1 and CDR2 from the germline V gene are LNHDA and SQIVND (reference sequence). The CDR3 loop reads CASSIRREAPEAFF. In DNA form, the CDR3 reads TGTGCCAGTAGTATACGCAGGGAGGCCCCTGAAGCTTTCTTT.

This chain connects TRBV19 to TRBJ2-1; D gene uncertain. The V end lost 1 base, the J end lost 1 base, and 8 bases lay between the germline ends. The CDR3 contains 15 residues. The V gene's germline CDR1 is LNHDA and CDR2 SQIVND (reference sequence). CDR3 protein: CASSIAAISYNEQFF. The CDR3 DNA follows: TGTGCCAGTAGTATAGCAGCGATATCCTACAATGAGCAGTTCTTC.

This clone was seen only a few times. This chain joins TRBV7-9 and TRBJ2-3; D possibly uses TRBD1 or TRBD2 (5 bases each). Germline V CDR1 and CDR2: SEHNR, FQNEAQ (reference sequence). V lost 0 bases and J lost 2, with 15 bases in between. CDR3 length: 17 amino acids. CDR3 sequence reads: CASSLADSGILTDTQYF. The CDR3 coding sequence is TGTGCCAGCAGCTTAGCCGACAGCGGAATTCTCACAGATACGCAGTATTTT. Complete variable domain (other parts from reference TRBV7-9 and TRBJ2-3): DTGVSQNPRHKITKRGQNVTFRCDPISEHNRLYWYRQTLGQGPEFLTYFQNEAQLEKSRLLSDRFSAERPKGSFSTLEIQRTEQGDSAMYLCASSLADSGILTDTQYFGPGTRLTVL.

The V and J genes are TRBV15 and TRBJ1-3; D perhaps matches TRBD1 (5 bases). The CDR3 loop spans 15 amino acids. V lost 8 bases, J lost 4 bases, and 18 bases lay in between. Germline CDR1 and CDR2: LNHNV and YYDKDF (reference sequence). The CDR3 loop reads CATGGWGTSGNTIYF. For the CDR3, the DNA is TGTGCCACCGGGGGATGGGGGACCAGCGGAAACACCATATATTTT.

This chain connects TRBV30 to TRBJ2-7, with a tentative D call TRBD2 (6 bases). V lost 6 bases and J 5 bases, leaving 17 bases between the germline ends. The germline CDR1 and CDR2 sequences are GTSNPN and SVGIG (reference sequence). This CDR3 is 13 amino acids long. This CDR3 reads CACPKIGGNEQYF. The CDR3 nucleotides are TGTGCCTGCCCCAAAATCGGGGGAAACGAGCAGTACTTC.

Regarding this clone: The junction and the germline gene differ at one end; a read error may be behind it. The chain combines TRBV5-1 with TRBJ2-7; 8 nucleotides agree with TRBD2. This CDR3 has 15 residues. From germline, CDR1 is SGHRS and CDR2 YFSETQ. The CDR3 DNA reads as TGCGCCAGCAGCTTATCGTGGGGAGGTAGCGGGGACCGGCACTTC. The encoded protein is CASSLSWGGSGDRHF.

There are a few counts of this clone. The CDR3 nucleotides are TGTGCCAGCAGCTTAGCAGGGGTCGAGCAGTACTTC. This codes for CASSLAGVEQYF. The chain has TRBV7-9 and TRBJ2-7; D might be TRBD1 (5 bases). V shed 0 bases and J shed 6 bases, with 6 bases lying between them. Looked up from germline, CDR1 is SEHNR and CDR2 is FQNEAQ (reference sequence). The CDR3 is made up of 12 amino acids.

CDR3 sequence: CASSLYMGAFLYEQYF. Here the CDR3 DNA reads TGTGCCAGCAGTTTATATATGGGGGCTTTTCTCTACGAGCAGTACTTC. The chain carries TRBV27 and TRBJ2-7; D perhaps matches TRBD1 (6 bases). The CDR3 loop spans 16 amino acids. V was cut by 1 base and J by 3 bases, with 16 bases left in between. The germline V gene has CDR1 MNHEY and CDR2 SMNVEV (reference sequence).